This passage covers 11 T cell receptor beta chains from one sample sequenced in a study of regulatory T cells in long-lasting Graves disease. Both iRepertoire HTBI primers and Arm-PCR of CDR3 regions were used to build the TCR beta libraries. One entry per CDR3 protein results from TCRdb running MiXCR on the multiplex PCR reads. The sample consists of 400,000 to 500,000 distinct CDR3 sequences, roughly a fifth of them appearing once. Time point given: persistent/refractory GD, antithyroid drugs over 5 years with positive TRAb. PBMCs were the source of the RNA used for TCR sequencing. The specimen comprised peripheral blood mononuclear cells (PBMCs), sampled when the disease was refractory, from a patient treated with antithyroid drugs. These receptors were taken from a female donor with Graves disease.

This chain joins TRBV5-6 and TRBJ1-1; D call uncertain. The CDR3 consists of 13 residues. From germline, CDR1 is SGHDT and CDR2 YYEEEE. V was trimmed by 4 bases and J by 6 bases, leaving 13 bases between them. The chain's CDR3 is CASSDRNSAEAFF. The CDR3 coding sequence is TGTGCCAGCAGCGATAGGAATAGCGCTGAAGCTTTCTTT.

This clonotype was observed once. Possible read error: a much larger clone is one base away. The CDR3: CASSPTRASGYTF. The DNA for the CDR3 is TGTGCCAGCAGCCCAACTCGGGCCTCTGGCTACACCTTC. The chain combines TRBV27 with TRBJ1-2; D is uncertain. The germline CDR1 and CDR2 sequences are MNHEY and SMNVEV (reference sequence). The CDR3 extends over 13 amino acids. V lost 6 bases and J 7 bases, leaving 15 bases between the germline ends.

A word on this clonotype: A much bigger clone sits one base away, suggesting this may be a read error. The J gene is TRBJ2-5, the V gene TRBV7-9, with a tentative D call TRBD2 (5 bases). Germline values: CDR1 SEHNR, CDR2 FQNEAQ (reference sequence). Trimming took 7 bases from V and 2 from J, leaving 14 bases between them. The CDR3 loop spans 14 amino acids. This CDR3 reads CASNASGYQETQYF. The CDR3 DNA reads TGTGCCAGCAACGCCAGCGGATATCAAGAGACCCAGTACTTC.

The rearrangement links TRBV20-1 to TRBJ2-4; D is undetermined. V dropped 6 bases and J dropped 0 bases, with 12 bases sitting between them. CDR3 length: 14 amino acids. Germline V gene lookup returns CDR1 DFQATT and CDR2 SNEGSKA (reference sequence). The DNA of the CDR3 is TGCAGTGCGCAATCGGGCCCAGCCAAAAACATTCAGTACTTC. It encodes CSAQSGPAKNIQYF.

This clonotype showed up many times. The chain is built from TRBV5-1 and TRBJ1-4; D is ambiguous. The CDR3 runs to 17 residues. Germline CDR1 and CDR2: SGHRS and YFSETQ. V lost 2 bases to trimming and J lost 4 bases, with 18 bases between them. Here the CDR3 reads CASSLSQPRRNNEKLFF. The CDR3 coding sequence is TGCGCCAGCAGCTTATCGCAGCCACGAAGAAATAATGAAAAACTGTTTTTT.

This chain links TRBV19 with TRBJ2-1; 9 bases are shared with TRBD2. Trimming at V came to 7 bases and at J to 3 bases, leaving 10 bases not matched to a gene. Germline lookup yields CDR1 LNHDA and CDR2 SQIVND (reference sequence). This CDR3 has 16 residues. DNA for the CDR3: TGTGCCAGTAACCCGAATAGCGGGAGTGGCTACAATGAGCAGTTCTTC. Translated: CASNPNSGSGYNEQFF.

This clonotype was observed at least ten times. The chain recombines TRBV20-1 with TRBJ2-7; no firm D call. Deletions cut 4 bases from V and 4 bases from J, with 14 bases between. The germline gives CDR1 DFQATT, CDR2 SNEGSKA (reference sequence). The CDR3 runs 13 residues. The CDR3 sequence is CSATPRAVYEQYF. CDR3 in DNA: TGCAGTGCTACTCCCCGGGCAGTTTACGAGCAGTACTTC.

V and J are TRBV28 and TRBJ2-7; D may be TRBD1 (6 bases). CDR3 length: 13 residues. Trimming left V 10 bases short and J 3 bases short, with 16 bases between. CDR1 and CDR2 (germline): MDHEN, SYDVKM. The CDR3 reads CATRQAGGYEQYF. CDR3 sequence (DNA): TGTGCCACCCGACAGGCGGGCGGCTACGAGCAGTACTTC.

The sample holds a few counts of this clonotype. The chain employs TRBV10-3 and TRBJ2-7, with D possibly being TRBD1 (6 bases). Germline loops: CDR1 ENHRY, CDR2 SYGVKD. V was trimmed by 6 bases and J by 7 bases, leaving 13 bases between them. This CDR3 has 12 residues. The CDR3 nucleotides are TGTGCCATCAGCGGGACCCAGGGGGAGCAGTACTTC. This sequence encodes CAISGTQGEQYF.

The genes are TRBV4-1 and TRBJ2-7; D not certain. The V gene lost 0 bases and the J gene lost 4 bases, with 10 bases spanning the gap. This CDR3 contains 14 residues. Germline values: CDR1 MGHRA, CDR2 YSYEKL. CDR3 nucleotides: TGCGCCAGCAGCCAAGAAAGGGCAGAATACGAGCAGTACTTC. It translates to CASSQERAEYEQYF.

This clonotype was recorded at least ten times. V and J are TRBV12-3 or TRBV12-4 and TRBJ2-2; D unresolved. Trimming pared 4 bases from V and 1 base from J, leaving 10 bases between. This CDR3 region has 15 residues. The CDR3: CASSYPDRNTGELFF. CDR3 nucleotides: TGTGCCAGCAGTTACCCGGACCGGAACACCGGGGAGCTGTTTTTT.